The 9 T cell receptor beta chains listed next were all sequenced from one sample in a study of blood T cell repertoires in COVID-19. Some clones are missing from TCRdb's copy, which holds only in-frame ones; the method was immunoSEQ multiplex PCR. The data show more than 70,000 clones, approximately 86% seen once. The specimen was peripheral blood. The receptors were sampled from a man aged 50-60 years with active or convalescent COVID-19.

The rearrangement links TRBV28 to TRBJ1-2; 11 positions match TRBD1. Germline V gene lookup returns CDR1 MDHEN and CDR2 SYDVKM. After removal of 6 bases from V and 6 bases from J, the junction contained 6 bases not matched to a gene. There are 14 residues in the CDR3. CDR3 region: CASSWTGGGNGYTF. DNA of the CDR3: TGTGCCAGCAGCTGGACAGGGGGCGGGAATGGCTACACCTTC.

The V call is TRBV6-5, the J call TRBJ2-1; TRBD1 aligns across 8 bases. The germline CDR1 and CDR2 sequences are MNHEY and SVGAGI. The CDR3 loop spans 16 amino acids. J gave up 4 bases and V 0 bases, and 5 bases lay outside the gene matches. In nucleotides, the CDR3 is TGTGCCAGCAGTTACTCCCAGGGGGCTGTTTACAATGAGCAGTTCTTC. This encodes CASSYSQGAVYNEQFF.

This chain uses TRBV10-3 with TRBJ1-4; D call uncertain. The ends were cut back, 0 bases at V and 0 bases at J, with 5 bases in the middle. The CDR3 loop spans 15 amino acids. CDR1 and CDR2 from the germline V gene are ENHRY and SYGVKD. The CDR3 nucleotides read TGTGCCATCAGTGAGTCGGCAGCAACTAATGAAAAACTGTTTTTT. Translating it yields CAISESAATNEKLFF.

The V call is TRBV9, the J call TRBJ2-2; TRBD1 agrees at 9 bases. The CDR3 covers 19 residues. The ends lost 0 bases at V and 5 bases at J; junction bases unmatched: 14. Looked up from germline, CDR1 is SGDLS and CDR2 is YYNGEE. CDR3 sequence reads: CASSVGWDRARGGTGELFF. In nucleotides, the CDR3 is TGTGCCAGCAGCGTAGGCTGGGACAGGGCCCGCGGAGGAACCGGGGAGCTGTTTTTT.

This clone was seen only once. This sequence joins TRBV6-5 and TRBJ1-5; TRBD1 aligns across 9 bases. Trimming at V came to 8 bases and at J to 3 bases, leaving 8 bases not matched to a gene. CDR1 and CDR2 from the germline V gene are MNHEY and SVGAGI. The CDR3 spans 15 residues. CDR3 sequence (DNA): TGTGCCAGCCAACCCGGGACAGGGAACAATCAGCCCCAGCATTTT. This gives the protein CASQPGTGNNQPQHF.

The gene calls are TRBV18 and TRBJ2-3, with 7 bases lining up with TRBD1. The trim removed 4 bases at V and 0 bases at J, leaving 1 base unmatched. Germline V lookup: CDR1 KGHSH, CDR2 LQKENI. The CDR3 runs 14 residues. For the CDR3, the DNA is TGTGCCAGCTCACGGGGACAGAGCACAGATACGCAGTATTTT. It codes for CASSRGQSTDTQYF.

This clone has just one count. The chain links TRBV19 to TRBJ1-5, with TRBD1 matching 8 bases. V lost 7 bases, J lost 2 bases, and 7 bases stayed unmatched. Germline assignment: CDR1 LNHDA and CDR2 SQIVND (reference sequence). The CDR3 is 15 residues long. The CDR3 is CASIPDRGGNQPQHF. CDR3 coding DNA: TGTGCCAGTATCCCAGACAGGGGCGGCAATCAGCCCCAGCATTTT.

The V call is TRBV20-1, the J call TRBJ2-1, with TRBD2 identical over 8 bases. This CDR3 has 14 amino acids. Germline lookup yields CDR1 DFQATT and CDR2 SNEGSKA (reference sequence). V was clipped by 3 bases and J by 8 bases; unmatched bases: 9. As DNA, the CDR3 is TGCAGTGCTAGTCTGGCAGCGGGGGAACATGAGCAGTTCTTC. Translating it yields CSASLAAGEHEQFF.

As DNA, the CDR3 is TGTGCCAGCAGTTCCCGTCGGGGACAGGGGCAGCCCCAGCATTTT. Translating gives CASSSRRGQGQPQHF. The genes are TRBV6-2 or TRBV6-3 and TRBJ1-5, with 10 bases identical to TRBD1. The germline V gene has CDR1 MNHEY and CDR2 SVGEGT. This CDR3 is built from 15 residues. Trimming removed 4 bases from V and 7 bases from J; junction bases left unmatched: 7.